This T cell receptor (beta chain) was documented in a study of shared clonotypes between healthy human individuals. Overall study context: Researchers drew samples from a couple of women and a few men aged 18 to 49.

As concerns this clone: Its antigen remains unknown.

Study observations and caveats: Exclusively blood specimens were collected; tissue repertoires likely differ.

Germline loops: CDR1 SGHVS, CDR2 FNYEAQ. Between the trimmed V and J ends, which lost 2 bases and 3 bases, there was a span of 8 bases. The CDR3 sequence is 14 residues long. Generated by immunoSEQ multiplex PCR, the TCRdb table keeps only in-frame clones and is missing some. Of 660,000 or so clones listed, approximately 96% are singletons. Cells designated naive CD8 were CD45RO-negative and were positively selected for CCR7, with terminally differentiated effector memory CD45RA+ cells excluded. Sample: naive CD8+ T cells sorted from blood. The chain has TRBV7-6 and TRBJ2-1, with D unclear. This receptor was obtained from a woman between 25 and 40 years old in good health. In DNA, the CDR3 is TGTGCCAGCAGCTTATGGTCAAACTACAATGAGCAGTTCTTC. Amino acids: CASSLWSNYNEQFF.